Below are 12 T cell receptor beta chains sequenced from a single sample in a study of T cells in women clearing cervical HPV infection (dated by TCRdb to the late 2010s). The library came from the immunoSEQ multiplex PCR assay. TCRdb limited this immuneACCESS table to in-frame rearrangements with V and J called. A share of clones is missing; checked studies link under half to unresolved V genes, and the rest is unexplained. This specimen's table enumerates around 39,000 clones. Less than 7.5% of the sample comes from the top ten. Material: blood buffy coat. Receptors were obtained from a woman between 18 and 75 years old with a cervical HPV16 infection that either progressed to CIN3+ or cleared (not recorded which).

Notes on this clone: The read is 3 residues too short to cover the CDR3 end, so that end is filled in from the germline J gene. V usage is TRBV30 and J usage is TRBJ1-2; 8 bases agree with TRBD1. The CDR3 has 14 amino acids. Per germline, CDR1 GTSNPN and CDR2 SVGIG (reference sequence). V lost 5 bases and J lost 3; bases outside the gene matches: 8. The sequenced CDR3 bases are TGTGCCTGGTCGACAGGGGCCGCCTACTATGGC. Its protein is CAWSTGAAYYG. The full CDR3 protein is CAWSTGAAYYGYTF.

To note about this clone: The CDR3 end is not reached by the read, which stops 3 residues before it; the germline J gene fills it in. The chain uses TRBV7-8 and TRBJ2-3, with TRBD1 matching 7 bases. V was clipped by 1 base and J by 6 bases; unmatched bases: 1. The CDR3 sequence is 13 residues long. Germline CDR1 and CDR2: SGHVS and FQNEAQ. The sequenced CDR3 bases are TGTGCCAGCAGCTTAGAGGACAGGGATACG. Translation gives CASSLEDRDT. The entire CDR3 reads CASSLEDRDTQYF.

As for this clone: Sequence at one end of the junction differs from germline and may be a read error. The DNA ends 3 residues before the CDR3 does, and the rest of the CDR3 is filled in from the germline J gene. The chain couples TRBV30 to TRBJ2-3; the D gene is possibly TRBD1 (7 bases). CDR1 is GTSNPN and CDR2 is SVGIG in the germline V gene (reference sequence). CDR3 length equals 12 residues. The CDR3 sequence: CTWRGPADTQYF. The CDR3 DNA, read in part, is TGTACCTGGAGGGGGCCTGCAGATACG. Supplemented by reference TRBV30 and TRBJ2-3, the full variable domain reads SQTIHQWPATLVQPVGSPLSLECTVEGTSNPNLYWYRQAAGRGLQLLFYSVGIGQISSEVPQNLSASRPQDRQFILSSKKLLLSDSGFYLCTWRGPADTQYFGPGTRLTVL.

Of note for this clone: The read comes to an end 3 residues before the CDR3 does, leaving the germline J gene to fill in the end. V and J are TRBV7-8 and TRBJ2-1; weak D call: TRBD2 (5 bases). The germline V gene has CDR1 SGHVS and CDR2 FQNEAQ. Trimming cost V 0 bases and J 6 bases, with 12 bases left between them. This CDR3 spans 15 amino acids. CDR3 DNA, as far as it was read: TGTGCCAGCAGCTTAGCGCGTCTAGCTGGCAATGAG. Its protein is CASSLARLAGNE. The complete CDR3 protein is CASSLARLAGNEQFF.

As for this clone: Read coverage stops 3 residues before the CDR3 terminus; the germline J gene supplies the remainder. V gene TRBV5-1 combines with J gene TRBJ2-3; D unresolved. V shed 1 base and J shed 4 bases, with 7 bases lying between them. The CDR3 is made up of 13 amino acids. Germline loops: CDR1 SGHRS, CDR2 YFSETQ. The DNA read from the CDR3 is TGCGCCAGCAGCTTGTCTAGAGCAGATACG. Translated: CASSLSRADT. The entire CDR3 sequence reads CASSLSRADTQYF.

Comment on this clone: Coverage ceases 3 residues before the CDR3 finishes, and the germline J gene fills in the end. Different DNA sequences within this sample yield the same CDR3. V and J are TRBV2 and TRBJ1-2, with D possibly TRBD1 on 6 matching bases. This CDR3 comprises 12 residues. Trimming took 6 bases from V and 6 from J, leaving 11 bases between them. Germline CDR1 and CDR2: SNHLY and FYNNEI. The CDR3 loop reads CASRSGVDGYTF. The sequenced part of the CDR3 DNA is TGTGCCAGCAGGTCAGGGGTCGATGGC.

On this clone: Read data end 3 residues before the CDR3 end; the end is taken from the germline J gene. The J gene is TRBJ1-1, the V gene TRBV6-1; the D gene is possibly TRBD1 (6 bases). Germline CDR1 reads MNHNS; CDR2 reads SASEGT. V lost 0 bases to trimming and J lost 7 bases, with 9 bases between them. CDR3 length: 13 residues. Here the CDR3 reads CASSEAGDIEAFF. Incomplete CDR3 DNA: TGTGCCAGCAGTGAAGCAGGGGACATTGAA.

As to this clone: The read ends 3 residues shy of where the CDR3 ends; the end is completed using the germline J gene. The chain couples TRBV6-2 or TRBV6-3 to TRBJ2-3, with a tentative D call TRBD2 (5 bases). This CDR3 region has 14 residues. The V gene lost 8 bases and the J gene lost 0 bases, with 12 bases spanning the gap. CDR1 and CDR2 (germline): MNHEY, SVGEGT. The part of the CDR3 DNA that was read is TGTGCCAGCCGGCGGACTTTAAGCACAGATACG. Amino acids: CASRRTLSTDT. The whole CDR3 reads CASRRTLSTDTQYF.

On this clone itself: The read terminates 3 residues before the CDR3 end, so the remaining end is supplied by the germline J gene. The chain uses TRBV5-1 and TRBJ2-7; TRBD1 matches at 10 bases. The trim removed 4 bases at V and 1 base at J, leaving 2 bases unmatched. The CDR3 consists of 14 residues. Per germline, CDR1 SGHRS and CDR2 YFSETQ. The CDR3 here is CASSRTGGSYEQYF. Partial CDR3 DNA: TGCGCCAGCAGCCGGACAGGGGGGTCCTACGAG.

With respect to this clone: The CDR3 is cut off 3 residues early in the read; its end comes from the germline J gene. The chain has TRBV20-1 and TRBJ1-1; D is undetermined. CDR3 length: 15 residues. V was clipped by 3 bases and J by 2 bases, with 16 bases between them. CDR1 DFQATT and CDR2 SNEGSKA come from the germline V gene (reference sequence). The CDR3 DNA, read in part, is TGCAGTGCTAGGGCGCAGGAGGTTCTCAACACTGAA. Translating gives CSARAQEVLNTE. The whole CDR3 is CSARAQEVLNTEAFF.

A note on this clone: Read coverage stops 3 residues before the CDR3 terminus; the germline J gene supplies the remainder. V gene TRBV5-1 combines with J gene TRBJ2-7; maybe TRBD2 (6 bases). The CDR3 spans 17 residues. Germline V CDR1 and CDR2: SGHRS, YFSETQ. V was clipped by 0 bases and J by 0 bases, with 16 bases between them. CDR3 protein: CASSLDSSLGGSYEQYF. The CDR3 DNA, read in part, is TGCGCCAGCAGCTTGGACAGTTCCCTCGGGGGCTCCTACGAG.

Worth noting for this clone: The read comes to an end 3 residues before the CDR3 does, leaving the germline J gene to fill in the end. The chain couples TRBV5-6 to TRBJ1-1; 8 bases are shared with TRBD1. The germline gives CDR1 SGHDT, CDR2 YYEEEE. Trimming cost V 4 bases and J 5 bases; bases outside gene matches: 4. This CDR3 spans 13 amino acids. The CDR3 reads CASSPGGETEAFF. The DNA read from the CDR3 is TGTGCCAGCAGCCCAGGGGGCGAAACTGAA.